One and the same sample provided the 32 T cell receptor beta chains below, sequenced in a study of shared clonotypes between healthy human individuals. Using immunoSEQ multiplex PCR, the repertoire was profiled, and TCRdb retains in-frame clones only, with some absent. Of about 2 million clones in the sample, roughly 95% were seen once. Positive CCR7 selection of CD45RO-negative cells yielded the naive CD8 cells, and terminally differentiated effector memory CD45RA+ cells were excluded. The source material was naive CD8+ T cells sorted from blood. These receptors came from a man aged 18 to 35 in good health.

This sequence joins TRBV6-1 and TRBJ2-7; weak D call: TRBD1 (6 bases). The CDR3 is 14 residues long. V was shortened by 2 bases and J by 4 bases, with 12 bases between the two germline ends. CDR1 and CDR2 (germline): MNHNS, SASEGT. CDR3 in DNA: TGTGCCAGCAGTGAAACAGGGCCGACGTACGAGCAGTACTTC. Translated, it gives CASSETGPTYEQYF.

This clone was found once. The V gene is TRBV27, the J gene TRBJ1-4; D gene uncertain. In germline, CDR1 is MNHEY, CDR2 SMNVEV (reference sequence). V lost 2 bases and J 5 bases, leaving 12 bases between the germline ends. The CDR3 is 15 residues long. For the CDR3, the DNA is TGTGCCAGCAGTTTACTTACGACTGTAAATGAAAAACTGTTTTTT. Translating gives CASSLLTTVNEKLFF.

The gene calls are TRBV4-1 and TRBJ1-2; D perhaps matches TRBD1 (5 bases). The CDR3 has 14 amino acids. The V end was cut by 2 bases, the J end by 3 bases, with 10 bases between. CDR1 and CDR2 from the germline V gene are MGHRA and YSYEKL. The DNA for the CDR3 is TGCGCCAGCAGCCAACGCCAGGGTGACTATGGCTACACCTTC. It specifies CASSQRQGDYGYTF.

About this clone: Other DNA variants within this sample encode the same CDR3. V usage is TRBV10-3 and J usage is TRBJ2-7; D might be TRBD1 (7 bases). V lost 4 bases and J 3 bases, leaving 10 bases between the germline ends. This CDR3 contains 13 residues. Germline V gene lookup returns CDR1 ENHRY and CDR2 SYGVKD. This chain's CDR3 is CAISGRDSYEQYF. The CDR3 DNA sequence: TGTGCCATCAGTGGGAGGGACAGCTACGAGCAGTACTTC.

The chain joins TRBV9 to TRBJ2-1; D is unclear. This CDR3 is 16 amino acids long. V lost 0 bases, J lost 8 bases, and 18 bases lay in between. CDR1 is SGDLS, CDR2 YYNGEE, per germline. This CDR3 reads CASSVATADLFDEQFF. Here the CDR3 DNA reads TGTGCCAGCAGCGTAGCTACGGCGGACCTCTTCGATGAGCAGTTCTTC. Using reference TRBV9 and TRBJ2-1 for the parts outside the CDR3, the full variable domain is DSGVTQTPKHLITATGQRVTLRCSPRSGDLSVYWYQQSLDQGLQFLIQYYNGEERAKGNILERFSAQQFPDLHSELNLSSLELGDSALYFCASSVATADLFDEQFFGPGTRLTVL.

This chain uses TRBV5-6 with TRBJ2-1; TRBD1 aligns across 7 bases. This CDR3 region has 16 residues. Germline values: CDR1 SGHDT, CDR2 YYEEEE. V shed 0 bases, J shed 13 bases, and the junction held 16 bases outside the gene matches. CDR3 sequence reads: CASSLAPDRVFTPQFF. The CDR3 DNA reads TGTGCCAGCAGCTTGGCCCCTGACAGGGTTTTCACCCCACAGTTCTTC.

The rearrangement links TRBV27 to TRBJ1-5; 7 positions match TRBD1. The germline V gene encodes CDR1 MNHEY and CDR2 SMNVEV (reference sequence). Losses at the gene ends were 6 bases for V and 3 bases for J; bases not matched to a gene: 11. This CDR3 comprises 16 residues. CDR3 sequence (DNA): TGTGCCAGCAGGCCCGGGGCAGGGGGGTTCAATCAGCCCCAGCATTTT. Translating gives CASRPGAGGFNQPQHF.

V is TRBV25-1 and J is TRBJ2-3; possibly TRBD2 for D (7 bases). Deletions cut 1 base from V and 0 bases from J, with 14 bases between. There are 17 residues in the CDR3. CDR1 is MGHDK, CDR2 SYGVNS, per germline. The CDR3 region has the DNA TGTGCCAGCAGTGAATTTATCGGGGGGCCTAGCACAGATACGCAGTATTTT. Its protein product is CASSEFIGGPSTDTQYF.

This clone was counted only a few times. The V and J genes are TRBV5-4 and TRBJ1-5; unclear D gene. This CDR3 has 14 residues. Trimming cost V 0 bases and J 5 bases, with 9 bases left between them. Germline V gives CDR1 SGHNT, CDR2 YYREEE (reference sequence). CDR3: CASSLGLGDQPQHF. The CDR3 DNA is TGTGCCAGCAGCTTGGGTTTAGGCGATCAGCCCCAGCATTTT.

This clone was seen a handful of times. This chain links TRBV19 with TRBJ1-6; 9 bases map to TRBD1. Germline V CDR1 and CDR2: LNHDA, SQIVND (reference sequence). This CDR3 region has 14 residues. The V and J ends lost 7 bases and 8 bases, in that order; junction bases with no gene match: 6. The CDR3 is CASKQGQGYSPLHF. The CDR3 DNA is TGTGCCAGTAAGCAGGGACAGGGTTATTCACCCCTCCACTTT.

CDR3 sequence reads: CASSEGSGALGTQYF. The CDR3 DNA is TGTGCCAGCAGTGAAGGTTCCGGGGCTCTAGGGACCCAGTACTTC. V usage is TRBV2 and J usage is TRBJ2-5; D could derive from TRBD1 or TRBD2 (5 bases each). CDR3 size: 15 residues. V dropped 1 base and J dropped 7 bases, with 16 bases sitting between them. Germline lookup yields CDR1 SNHLY and CDR2 FYNNEI. The whole variable domain, remainder taken from reference TRBV2 and TRBJ2-5, is EPEVTQTPSHQVTQMGQEVILRCVPISNHLYFYWYRQILGQKVEFLVSFYNNEISEKSEIFDDQFSVERPDGSNFTLKIRSTKLEDSAMYFCASSEGSGALGTQYFGPGTRLLVL.

V is TRBV19 and J is TRBJ2-1, with D possibly matching TRBD2 (6 bases). The CDR3 extends over 15 amino acids. In germline, CDR1 is LNHDA, CDR2 SQIVND (reference sequence). V shed 6 bases and J shed 8 bases, with 20 bases lying between them. Here the CDR3 reads CASSRAYIGGHEQFF. The CDR3 DNA is TGTGCCAGTAGCAGGGCGTATATCGGGGGTCATGAGCAGTTCTTC. Full variable domain (rest looked up from reference TRBV19 and TRBJ2-1): DGGITQSPKYLFRKEGQNVTLSCEQNLNHDAMYWYRQDPGQGLRLIYYSQIVNDFQKGDIAEGYSVSREKKESFPLTVTSAQKNPTAFYLCASSRAYIGGHEQFFGPGTRLTVL.

This sequence joins TRBV7-9 and TRBJ2-1; TRBD2 is a possible D gene (5 bases). Trimming cost V 3 bases and J 2 bases, with 14 bases left between them. The CDR3 is 16 amino acids. Per the germline V gene, CDR1 is SEHNR and CDR2 is FQNEAQ (reference sequence). This CDR3 reads CASSLRQAETYNEQFF. The DNA for the CDR3 is TGTGCCAGCAGCTTGAGGCAAGCGGAGACCTACAATGAGCAGTTCTTC.

CDR3 residues: CASRGSLGNTGELFF. The DNA for the CDR3 is TGTGCCAGCAGAGGCAGTTTGGGGAACACCGGGGAGCTGTTTTTT. J is TRBJ2-2 and V is TRBV9; D ambiguous. CDR1 and CDR2 (germline): SGDLS, YYNGEE. This CDR3 has 15 amino acids. V was trimmed by 5 bases and J by 1 base, leaving 12 bases between them.

The chain has TRBV7-9 and TRBJ1-1, with D perhaps TRBD1 (5 bases). CDR1 and CDR2 from the germline V gene are SEHNR and FQNEAQ (reference sequence). The V gene lost 4 bases and the J gene lost 1 base, with 25 bases spanning the gap. There are 19 residues in the CDR3. CDR3 bases: TGTGCCAGCAGCTCAAACCCCACTTCACGGGGCCCAGAGAACACTGAAGCTTTCTTT. It specifies CASSSNPTSRGPENTEAFF.

This CDR3 reads CASSPGGLIGSYNEQFF. DNA of the CDR3: TGTGCCAGCAGCCCTGGGGGACTGATTGGCTCCTACAATGAGCAGTTCTTC. This rearrangement joins TRBV7-9 to TRBJ2-1, with D maybe TRBD2 (6 bases). This CDR3 is 17 amino acids long. V dropped 5 bases and J dropped 0 bases, with 17 bases sitting between them. Germline-derived CDR1 and CDR2 are SEHNR and FQNEAQ (reference sequence).

This chain connects TRBV29-1 to TRBJ2-5; possibly TRBD2 for D (6 bases). Germline V lookup: CDR1 SQVTM, CDR2 ANQGSEA. The CDR3 has 14 residues. Trimming removed 2 bases at V and 4 bases at J, with 14 bases between. CDR3 bases: TGCAGCGTTGAAAGGTGGGAGGCGGGAGAGACCCAGTACTTC. Amino acids: CSVERWEAGETQYF.

The chain combines TRBV4-1 with TRBJ1-3; 9 bases are shared with TRBD1. J lost 0 bases, V lost 3 bases, and 6 bases had no gene match. Germline V CDR1 and CDR2: MGHRA, YSYEKL. This CDR3 has 17 amino acids. The CDR3 spells CASSQRKTGGSGNTIYF. The CDR3 DNA is TGCGCCAGCAGCCAGCGCAAGACAGGGGGCTCTGGAAACACCATATATTTT.

The chain has TRBV12-5 and TRBJ1-5; D gene unclear. The CDR3 has 15 amino acids. V lost 1 base and J lost 4, with 11 bases in between. CDR1 LGHNT and CDR2 FRNRAP come from the germline V gene. In DNA, the CDR3 is TGTGCTAGTGGTTTGGGGGGAATCGGAAATCAGCCCCAGCATTTT. Translating gives CASGLGGIGNQPQHF.

This sequence joins TRBV27 and TRBJ1-4; D uncertain. V dropped 3 bases and J dropped 3 bases, with 11 bases sitting between them. The CDR3 loop spans 15 amino acids. From germline, CDR1 is MNHEY and CDR2 SMNVEV (reference sequence). CDR3 amino acids: CASSLALAANEKLFF. CDR3 sequence (DNA): TGTGCCAGCAGTTTGGCCCTCGCGGCTAATGAAAAACTGTTTTTT.

The chain has TRBV2 and TRBJ2-3; 8 positions agree with TRBD1. Trimming took 5 bases from V and 6 from J; bases not matched to a gene: 10. This CDR3 comprises 15 residues. Germline loops: CDR1 SNHLY, CDR2 FYNNEI. The CDR3 protein is CASSWTGSASDTQYF. For the CDR3, the DNA is TGTGCCAGCAGTTGGACAGGGAGCGCCTCGGATACGCAGTATTTT.

The gene calls are TRBV9 and TRBJ2-5; possibly TRBD1 for D (6 bases). V gave up 6 bases and J gave up 2 bases, with 11 bases separating them. Germline V lookup: CDR1 SGDLS, CDR2 YYNGEE. CDR3 length equals 13 residues. In DNA, the CDR3 is TGTGCCAGCAACCAAGGGGGACAAGAGACCCAGTACTTC. It encodes CASNQGGQETQYF. Looking up the rest from reference TRBV9 and TRBJ2-5 gives the full variable domain: DSGVTQTPKHLITATGQRVTLRCSPRSGDLSVYWYQQSLDQGLQFLIQYYNGEERAKGNILERFSAQQFPDLHSELNLSSLELGDSALYFCASNQGGQETQYFGPGTRLLVL.

The chain carries TRBV7-2 and TRBJ2-7; D not certain. The CDR3 sequence is 14 residues long. The germline V gene has CDR1 SGHTA and CDR2 FQGNSA. Between the trimmed V and J ends, which lost 1 base and 0 bases, there was a span of 7 bases. DNA of the CDR3: TGTGCCAGCAGCTTAGATACAGTCTCCTACGAGCAGTACTTC. Encoded protein: CASSLDTVSYEQYF.

This chain joins TRBV4-1 and TRBJ1-6, with D uncertain. The CDR3 covers 16 residues. Germline CDR1 and CDR2: MGHRA and YSYEKL. V lost 1 base and J 5 bases, leaving 12 bases between the germline ends. CDR3 region: CASSQVESPDNSPLHF. The CDR3 region has the DNA TGCGCCAGCAGCCAAGTTGAGTCTCCAGATAATTCACCCCTCCACTTT.

The rearrangement uses TRBV27 and TRBJ2-3; no definite D call. Trimming cost V 1 base and J 3 bases, with 11 bases left between them. The CDR3 is 15 amino acids. Germline V lookup: CDR1 MNHEY, CDR2 SMNVEV (reference sequence). The CDR3 DNA reads as TGTGCCAGCAGTTTATTGGTGAGTTCGACAGATACGCAGTATTTT. Translated: CASSLLVSSTDTQYF.

The CDR3 sequence is CASRLSTLSHRGPPGNTIYF. CDR3 nucleotides: TGTGCAAGTCGCCTTAGTACCCTGAGCCACAGGGGGCCCCCTGGAAACACCATATATTTT. The chain couples TRBV12-2 to TRBJ1-3; the D call TRBD1 from the table was never checked on the DNA. TRBV12-2 counts as a pseudogene. The CDR3 consists of 20 residues.

The chain recombines TRBV11-2 with TRBJ2-4; TRBD1 is a possible D gene (6 bases). The ends were cut back, 8 bases at V and 2 bases at J, with 10 bases in the middle. CDR1 and CDR2 from the germline V gene are SGHAT and FQNNGV. CDR3 length: 13 amino acids. The CDR3 DNA sequence: TGTGCCAGCCAGGGGAGCCCCAAAAACATTCAGTACTTC. This codes for CASQGSPKNIQYF.

The CDR3 reads CASTSGVITDTQYF. CDR3 coding DNA: TGTGCCAGCACCTCGGGGGTCATAACAGATACGCAGTATTTT. The chain has TRBV5-4 and TRBJ2-3, with D possibly being TRBD2 (6 bases). The CDR3 runs to 14 residues. V gave up 6 bases and J gave up 3 bases, with 14 bases separating them. Per the germline V gene, CDR1 is SGHNT and CDR2 is YYREEE (reference sequence). Supplemented by reference TRBV5-4 and TRBJ2-3, the full variable domain reads ETGVTQSPTHLIKTRGQQVTLRCSSQSGHNTVSWYQQALGQGPQFIFQYYREEENGRGNFPPRFSGLQFPNYSSELNVNALELDDSALYLCASTSGVITDTQYFGPGTRLTVL.

V is TRBV5-1 and J is TRBJ2-5, with D possibly being TRBD1 or TRBD2 (5 bases each). Trimming shortened V by 5 bases and J by 1 base, and 12 bases separated the two germline ends. The CDR3 consists of 14 residues. The V gene's germline CDR1 is SGHRS and CDR2 YFSETQ. CDR3 DNA: TGCGCCAGCAGTGTGTGGGGGATCCAAGAGACCCAGTACTTC. Translated, it gives CASSVWGIQETQYF.

The V and J genes are TRBV28 and TRBJ1-1; D may be TRBD1 (5 bases). The CDR3 contains 15 residues. The V end lost 10 bases, the J end lost 1 base, and 19 bases lay between the germline ends. Germline V CDR1 and CDR2: MDHEN, SYDVKM. The CDR3 here is CATYHRGVWNTEAFF. The CDR3 DNA sequence: TGTGCCACCTATCATAGAGGGGTCTGGAACACTGAAGCTTTCTTT.

The genes are TRBV27 and TRBJ1-2; 9 bases match TRBD1. This CDR3 region has 11 residues. Germline assignment: CDR1 MNHEY and CDR2 SMNVEV (reference sequence). The CDR3 DNA is TGTGCTACAGGGGGCGGTTATGGCTACACCTTC. Amino acid sequence: CATGGGYGYTF.

In nucleotides, the CDR3 is TGCGCCAGCAGCCGGGGACAGGGTGACACTGAAGCTTTCTTT. This sequence encodes CASSRGQGDTEAFF. The rearrangement joins TRBV5-1 to TRBJ1-1; 9 bases are a match to TRBD1. Germline assignment: CDR1 SGHRS and CDR2 YFSETQ. V shed 4 bases, J shed 3 bases, and the junction held 4 bases outside the gene matches. This CDR3 has 14 residues.